This TCR beta chain was identified in a study of T cells expressing NK-cell markers. TCRdb reprocessed the 5' RACE reads and reports one entry per CDR3 protein, with no DNA. The sample totals several thousand distinct CDR3 sequences. The sample consisted of blood T cells: a sorted CD56 or NKG2C T cell subset, CD4+ or CD8+ T cells, or bulk PBMC T cells (not recorded which). This clonotype was sampled from a man aged 18-30 years in good health.

This chain's CDR3 is CASRQGKETDTQYF. The J gene is TRBJ2-3, the V gene TRBV6-2 or TRBV6-3; TCRdb names TRBD1, which stays unverified in the absence of DNA. The CDR3 has 14 amino acids. Germline lookup yields CDR1 MNHEY and CDR2 SVGEGT.